The present TCR beta chain was sequenced within a study of T cells after posttransplantation cyclophosphamide. Findings and caveats of the study: Recipient CMV seropositivity and CMV reactivation strongly tracked TRB clonality.

Only in-frame clones appear in the TCRdb table, and some are missing; sequencing was by immunoSEQ multiplex PCR. Recorded here are 37,000 or so clones, none singletons. The CDR3 loop spans 15 amino acids. Germline CDR1 reads SEHNR; CDR2 reads FQNEAQ (reference sequence). V lost 5 bases, J lost 5 bases, and 18 bases lay in between. Note on this clone: The antigen is unknown.

This TCR came from a man aged 25 to 40 in good health and a related stem cell transplant donor. The V gene is TRBV7-9, the J gene TRBJ2-5; maybe TRBD1 (5 bases). The sample was PBMCs. This chain's CDR3 is CASSQGGSPGETQYF. The CDR3 DNA follows: TGTGCCAGCAGCCAGGGTGGGTCCCCCGGGGAGACCCAGTACTTC.